This passage covers 26 T cell receptor beta chains from one sample sequenced in a study of blood T cell repertoires in COVID-19. TCRdb's table, derived via immunoSEQ multiplex PCR, lists solely in-frame clones and lacks some. The sample records 150,000 to 200,000 clones, roughly nine tenths being singletons. Material: peripheral blood. Source of these receptors: a man between 60 and 75 years old with acute or convalescent COVID-19.

V is TRBV4-1 and J is TRBJ2-5; possibly TRBD1 for D (6 bases). V was cut by 0 bases and J by 0 bases, with 14 bases left in between. Germline CDR1 and CDR2: MGHRA and YSYEKL. There are 17 residues in the CDR3. In DNA form, the CDR3 reads TGCGCCAGCAGCCAAGAGGCAATGACAGGTTACCAAGAGACCCAGTACTTC. This gives the protein CASSQEAMTGYQETQYF.

In DNA, the CDR3 is TGTGCCAGCTCACCACGGGCCCGGCGGGGCACAGATACGCAGTATTTT. Amino acid sequence: CASSPRARRGTDTQYF. This chain uses TRBV18 with TRBJ2-3; TRBD2 is a possible D gene (5 bases). Between the trimmed V and J ends, which lost 1 base and 1 base, there was a span of 12 bases. Germline lookup yields CDR1 KGHSH and CDR2 LQKENI. This CDR3 region has 16 residues.

The chain joins TRBV30 to TRBJ2-7; 7 bases agree with TRBD2. Germline assignment: CDR1 GTSNPN and CDR2 SVGIG (reference sequence). The CDR3 sequence is 15 residues long. Unmatched junction bases numbered 8, after V lost 0 bases and J lost 3 bases. The CDR3 sequence is CAWSVWGGADYEQYF. In DNA, the CDR3 is TGTGCCTGGAGTGTATGGGGAGGGGCGGACTACGAGCAGTACTTC.

The rearrangement links TRBV12-3 or TRBV12-4 to TRBJ1-1; unclear D gene. The length of the CDR3 is 13 residues. V lost 6 bases and J 1 base, leaving 9 bases between the germline ends. The CDR3 DNA follows: TGTGCCAGCAGCCGCACACAGAACACTGAAGCTTTCTTT. Translated, it gives CASSRTQNTEAFF.

The rearrangement uses TRBV7-6 and TRBJ1-5; D possibly corresponds to TRBD1 (5 bases). CDR1 SGHVS and CDR2 FNYEAQ come from the germline V gene. V was clipped by 0 bases and J by 1 base, with 7 bases between them. The CDR3 has 15 residues. The CDR3: CASSLAGASNQPQHF. CDR3 nucleotides: TGTGCCAGCAGCTTAGCAGGGGCGAGCAATCAGCCCCAGCATTTT.

V and J are TRBV19 and TRBJ2-1, with TRBD1 matching 8 bases. V lost 1 base, J lost 7 bases, and 6 bases stayed unmatched. In germline, CDR1 is LNHDA, CDR2 SQIVND (reference sequence). CDR3 length equals 15 residues. CDR3 in amino acids: CASSIVQGASNEQFF. In nucleotides, the CDR3 is TGTGCCAGTAGTATAGTTCAGGGGGCGAGTAATGAGCAGTTCTTC. The whole variable domain, remainder taken from reference TRBV19 and TRBJ2-1, is DGGITQSPKYLFRKEGQNVTLSCEQNLNHDAMYWYRQDPGQGLRLIYYSQIVNDFQKGDIAEGYSVSREKKESFPLTVTSAQKNPTAFYLCASSIVQGASNEQFFGPGTRLTVL.

V and J are TRBV7-2 and TRBJ2-7; D might be TRBD1 (8 bases). CDR3 length: 14 residues. Trimming cost V 5 bases and J 6 bases, with 17 bases left between them. Germline loops: CDR1 SGHTA, CDR2 FQGNSA. In DNA form, the CDR3 reads TGTGCCAGCAGCCTTACAGGGGGGGGGTTCGAGCAGTACTTC. Translation: CASSLTGGGFEQYF.

This clone was seen just once. The chain uses TRBV15 and TRBJ1-4, with D perhaps matching TRBD1 (6 bases). Trimming shortened V by 1 base and J by 5 bases, and 20 bases separated the two germline ends. CDR1 is LNHNV and CDR2 is YYDKDF in the germline V gene (reference sequence). The CDR3 totals 18 residues. In DNA, the CDR3 is TGTGCCACCAGCAGAGTTGGTCCTCAACAGGGTTGGAATGAAAAACTGTTTTTT. Translated, it gives CATSRVGPQQGWNEKLFF. Based on the CDR3 plus reference TRBV15 and TRBJ1-4, the full variable domain is DAMVIQNPRYQVTQFGKPVTLSCSQTLNHNVMYWYQQKSSQAPKLLFHYYDKDFNNEADTPDNFQSRRPNTSFCFLDIRSPGLGDTAMYLCATSRVGPQQGWNEKLFFGSGTQLSVL.

The chain combines TRBV5-1 with TRBJ1-4; TRBD1 agrees at 9 bases. This CDR3 spans 17 amino acids. The junction had 7 bases not matched to a gene; V was cut back by 2 bases and J by 2 bases. Looked up from germline, CDR1 is SGHRS and CDR2 is YFSETQ. In DNA, the CDR3 is TGCGCCAGCAGCTTTTCATTACAGGGGGCGACTAATGAAAAACTGTTTTTT. This translates into CASSFSLQGATNEKLFF.

The chain joins TRBV7-9 to TRBJ1-6; a possible D gene is TRBD1 (5 bases). This CDR3 has 14 amino acids. Germline values: CDR1 SEHNR, CDR2 FQNEAQ (reference sequence). Between the trimmed V and J ends, which lost 4 bases and 7 bases, there was a span of 11 bases. Written as DNA, the CDR3 is TGTGCCAGCAGCTCCCGGGGGGGGAATTCACCCCTCCACTTT. This gives the protein CASSSRGGNSPLHF.

The chain employs TRBV11-2 and TRBJ2-7; 7 bases line up with TRBD1. The germline V gene has CDR1 SGHAT and CDR2 FQNNGV. After removal of 1 base from V and 2 bases from J, the junction contained 5 bases not matched to a gene. CDR3 length: 15 residues. The CDR3 loop is CASSLGGQNTYEQYF. DNA for the CDR3: TGTGCCAGCAGCTTAGGGGGACAGAATACCTACGAGCAGTACTTC.

The chain links TRBV7-2 to TRBJ2-1; a possible D gene is TRBD2 (5 bases). The germline CDR1 and CDR2 sequences are SGHTA and FQGNSA. The length of the CDR3 is 13 residues. V lost 4 bases, J lost 10 bases, and 14 bases lay in between. In nucleotides, the CDR3 is TGTGCCAGCAGCTCCCACAATAGAGGGGAGCAGTTCTTC. Translation: CASSSHNRGEQFF.

The V call is TRBV27, the J call TRBJ2-3, with D possibly TRBD2 on 5 matching bases. Germline V gene data show CDR1 as MNHEY and CDR2 as SMNVEV (reference sequence). V dropped 4 bases and J dropped 5 bases, with 10 bases sitting between them. This CDR3 region has 13 residues. CDR3 region: CASSYKAGDTQYF. The CDR3 nucleotides are TGTGCCAGCAGTTATAAGGCGGGAGATACGCAGTATTTT.

V gene TRBV6-1 combines with J gene TRBJ1-6, with 7 positions matching TRBD1. CDR1 is MNHNS and CDR2 is SASEGT in the germline V gene. V was clipped by 3 bases and J by 0 bases; unmatched bases: 8. The CDR3 is made up of 18 amino acids. The CDR3 DNA is TGTGCCAGCAGTGATGACAGGGACCCGAGCTCCTATAATTCACCCCTCCACTTT. This codes for CASSDDRDPSSYNSPLHF.

V usage is TRBV18 and J usage is TRBJ1-6; 9 nucleotides align to TRBD1. The CDR3 loop spans 15 amino acids. Germline CDR1 KGHSH, CDR2 LQKENI. With V trimmed by 3 bases and J by 8 bases, 5 bases remained unmatched. The CDR3 coding sequence is TGTGCCAGCTCACCCTACAGGGGGCCCGATTCACCCCTCCACTTT. It specifies CASSPYRGPDSPLHF.

The chain recombines TRBV6-5 with TRBJ2-7; TRBD1 matches at 8 bases. Trimming took 10 bases from V and 2 from J; bases not matched to a gene: 13. The CDR3 sequence is 15 residues long. In germline, CDR1 is MNHEY, CDR2 SVGAGI. The CDR3 protein is CATARDRKNPYEQYF. Written as DNA, the CDR3 is TGTGCCACTGCCCGGGACAGGAAAAACCCCTACGAGCAGTACTTC.

This chain joins TRBV6-6 and TRBJ2-3; D possibly corresponds to TRBD2 (7 bases). Trimming took 6 bases from V and 0 from J, leaving 16 bases between them. There are 16 residues in the CDR3. In germline, CDR1 is MNHNY, CDR2 SVGAGI (reference sequence). The CDR3 sequence is CASRTSGTLSTDTQYF. The CDR3 DNA reads TGTGCCAGCAGGACGAGCGGGACACTTAGCACAGATACGCAGTATTTT.

Only one count was recorded for this clone. The rearrangement joins TRBV30 to TRBJ2-2; TRBD1 agrees at 9 bases. J lost 6 bases, V lost 2 bases, and 10 bases had no gene match. Germline CDR1 GTSNPN, CDR2 SVGIG (reference sequence). The CDR3 sequence is 16 residues long. The CDR3 region has the DNA TGTGCCTGGAGTCCTCTAGGTTGGGACAGGGCCGGGGAGCTGTTTTTT. Translation: CAWSPLGWDRAGELFF.

The chain has TRBV2 and TRBJ2-5; the match to TRBD2 covers 7 bases. Germline CDR1 is SNHLY and CDR2 is FYNNEI. This CDR3 spans 15 amino acids. J was trimmed by 5 bases and V by 4 bases; bases with no gene match: 10. The CDR3 loop is CASSGLGGSIETQYF. CDR3 sequence (DNA): TGTGCCAGCAGTGGGCTGGGGGGGTCAATCGAGACCCAGTACTTC.

The chain employs TRBV5-1 and TRBJ1-3; possible D gene TRBD1, 5 bases. Germline-derived CDR1 and CDR2 are SGHRS and YFSETQ. V was pared by 0 bases and J by 0 bases, with 13 bases between. The CDR3 sequence is 17 residues long. The CDR3 nucleotides are TGCGCCAGCAGCTTGGATTGGGGAAGGGGCTCTGGAAACACCATATATTTT. Protein: CASSLDWGRGSGNTIYF.

The chain employs TRBV24-1 and TRBJ1-2; possible D gene TRBD1, 5 bases. CDR1 is KGHDR, CDR2 SFDVKD, per germline. V lost 9 bases, J lost 8 bases, and 15 bases lay in between. The CDR3 extends over 12 amino acids. The CDR3 here is CATQGPMGGYTF. CDR3 coding DNA: TGTGCCACCCAGGGCCCGATGGGGGGCTACACCTTC.

The V gene is TRBV5-1, the J gene TRBJ2-3; D is undetermined. Trimming shortened V by 0 bases and J by 2 bases, and 13 bases separated the two germline ends. CDR1 is SGHRS and CDR2 is YFSETQ in the germline V gene. The CDR3 covers 16 residues. CDR3 nucleotide sequence: TGCGCCAGCAGCTTGGGTCAGGTTGGAACCACAGATACGCAGTATTTT. Translated, it gives CASSLGQVGTTDTQYF.

The chain links TRBV9 to TRBJ1-1; 7 bases agree with TRBD1. Trimming removed 3 bases from V and 4 bases from J; junction bases left unmatched: 6. Germline CDR1 SGDLS, CDR2 YYNGEE. CDR3 length equals 14 residues. This CDR3 reads CASSARQGGTEAFF. For the CDR3, the DNA is TGTGCCAGCAGCGCGCGACAGGGAGGCACTGAAGCTTTCTTT.

V gene TRBV5-1 combines with J gene TRBJ2-1, with a weak D call TRBD2 (5 bases). CDR1 and CDR2 (germline): SGHRS, YFSETQ. There are 15 residues in the CDR3. V was shortened by 0 bases and J by 5 bases, with 12 bases between the two germline ends. The CDR3: CASSLGGSPHNEQFF. CDR3 sequence (DNA): TGCGCCAGCAGCTTGGGAGGGAGTCCACACAATGAGCAGTTCTTC. The full variable domain, completed using reference TRBV5-1 and TRBJ2-1, is KAGVTQTPRYLIKTRGQQVTLSCSPISGHRSVSWYQQTPGQGLQFLFEYFSETQRNKGNFPGRFSGRQFSNSRSEMNVSTLELGDSALYLCASSLGGSPHNEQFFGPGTRLTVL.

V is TRBV18 and J is TRBJ2-7, with 8 bases lining up with TRBD1. The J segment lost 5 bases and the V segment lost 3 bases, leaving 9 bases of the junction unmatched. Germline V CDR1 and CDR2: KGHSH, LQKENI. There are 15 residues in the CDR3. CDR3 in amino acids: CASSPFGTGGHEQYF. Written as DNA, the CDR3 is TGTGCCAGCTCACCCTTCGGGACAGGAGGCCACGAGCAGTACTTC.

CDR3 DNA: TGCGCCAGCAGCTTGGACGCGACAGGGGGTCCCGGGGAGCTGTTTTTT. Translated: CASSLDATGGPGELFF. The chain combines TRBV5-1 with TRBJ2-2; 9 positions agree with TRBD1. This CDR3 contains 16 residues. Looked up from germline, CDR1 is SGHRS and CDR2 is YFSETQ. After removal of 0 bases from V and 6 bases from J, the junction contained 6 bases not matched to a gene.